This T cell receptor beta chain was found in a study of tumor-infiltrating lymphocytes in primary liver carcinoma. For the study at large: Recorded tumor stage was T1-T3 N0M0, with diameters of about 4.2 to 10 cm.

Study findings and constraints: Tumor top-250-clone fraction significantly exceeded that of blood (p = 0.039). In tumor-adjacent and tumor-blood pairs, overlap was lower than in tumor region pairs.

This clonotype has a single count. No antigen is known for it. The conserved final phenylalanine or tryptophan is absent from the CDR3, which likely points to a read error. Co-extraction of RNA and DNA was performed on roughly 20-33 mg of unsorted bulk tissue. Patients diagnosed with primary liver carcinoma received treatment through surgical resection. Reverse transcription of approximately 500 ng total RNA with a constant-region primer produced TCR beta cDNA. Modified slightly, ARM-PCR produced TCR beta libraries over three nested multiplex PCR rounds. Via MiXCR, TCRdb re-called the multiplex PCR reads, giving one row per CDR3 protein. Of 40,000 or so distinct CDR3 sequences listed, roughly 74% are singletons. This sequence was found in a man aged 35 to 55 with primary liver carcinoma and hepatitis B virus infection. The sample comprised tumor-adjacent normal liver tissue.

The CDR3 here is CASSYGGVDSPLHL. The CDR3 nucleotides are TGTGCCAGCAGTTACGGGGGAGTCGATTCACCCCTCCACCTC. This chain links TRBV6-5 with TRBJ1-6; the D gene is possibly TRBD1 (5 bases). Trimming removed 2 bases from V and 8 bases from J, with 10 bases in between. Germline values: CDR1 MNHEY, CDR2 SVGAGI. This CDR3 region has 14 residues.